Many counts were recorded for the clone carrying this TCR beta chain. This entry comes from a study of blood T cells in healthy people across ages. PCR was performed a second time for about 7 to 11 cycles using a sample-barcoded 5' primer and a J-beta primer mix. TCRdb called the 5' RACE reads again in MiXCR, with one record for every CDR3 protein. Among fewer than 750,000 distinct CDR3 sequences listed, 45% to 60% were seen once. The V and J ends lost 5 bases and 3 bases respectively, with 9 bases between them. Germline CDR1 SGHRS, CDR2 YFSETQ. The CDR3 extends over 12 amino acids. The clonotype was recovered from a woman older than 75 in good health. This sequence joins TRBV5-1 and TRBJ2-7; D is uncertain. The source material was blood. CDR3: CASRQELYEQYF. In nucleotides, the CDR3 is TGCGCCAGCAGACAAGAGCTCTACGAGCAGTACTTC.